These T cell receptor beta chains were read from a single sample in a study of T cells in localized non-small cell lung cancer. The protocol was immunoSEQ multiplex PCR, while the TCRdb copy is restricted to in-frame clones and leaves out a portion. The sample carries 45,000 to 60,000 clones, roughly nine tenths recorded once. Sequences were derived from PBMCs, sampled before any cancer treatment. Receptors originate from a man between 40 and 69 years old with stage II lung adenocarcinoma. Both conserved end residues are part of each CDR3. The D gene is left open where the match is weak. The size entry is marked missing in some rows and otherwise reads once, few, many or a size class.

DNA: TGTGCCATCAAACCTCCAGGTGGAGCTAACTATGGCTACACCTTC
CDR3: CAIKPPGGANYGYTF
V: TRBV10-3
D: -
size: -
J: TRBJ1-2

DNA: TGTGCCAGCAGCTCTAGTCGGGGAAATGAGCAGTTCTTC
CDR3: CASSSSRGNEQFF
V: TRBV11-1
D: -
size: -
J: TRBJ2-1

DNA: TGTGCCAGCGGGGAGCAGTCCTACAATGAGCAGTTCTTC
CDR3: CASGEQSYNEQFF
V: TRBV6-1
D: -
size: -
J: TRBJ2-1

DNA: TGTGCCAGCGGGGCTGCAGGGGATTCACCCCTCCACTTT
CDR3: CASGAAGDSPLHF
V: TRBV6-5
D: -
size: -
J: TRBJ1-6

DNA: TGCGCCAGCAGCTTCCGACGGGGACAGGTCGAGGGCACTGAAGCTTTCTTT
CDR3: CASSFRRGQVEGTEAFF
V: TRBV5-1
D: TRBD1
size: -
J: TRBJ1-1

DNA: TGTGCCAGCAGCCGCTACAGGGGGCGCGTCGATAATTCACCCCTCCACTTT
CDR3: CASSRYRGRVDNSPLHF
V: TRBV7-8
D: TRBD1
size: -
J: TRBJ1-6

DNA: TGTGCCTGGAGCAGAAGAGAGGAAAAACTGTTTTTT
CDR3: CAWSRREEKLFF
V: TRBV30
D: -
size: -
J: TRBJ1-4

DNA: TGTGCCAGCAGTTTAAACCGACAGGACGAGCAGTACTTC
CDR3: CASSLNRQDEQYF
V: TRBV6-6
D: -
size: -
J: TRBJ2-7

DNA: TGTGCCAGCAGTGAAATCAGGGGTCCCCAAGAGACCCAGTACTTC
CDR3: CASSEIRGPQETQYF
V: TRBV2
D: -
size: -
J: TRBJ2-5

DNA: TGTGCCAGCAGCGCCGCAGGGGGTTCCTACGAGCAGTACTTC
CDR3: CASSAAGGSYEQYF
V: TRBV9
D: TRBD1
size: once
J: TRBJ2-7

DNA: TGTGCCAGCAGGAGACAGCCACAAGAGACCCAGTACTTC
CDR3: CASRRQPQETQYF
V: TRBV6-1
D: -
size: -
J: TRBJ2-5

DNA: TGTGCCAGCAGCTTGAGGGGGGCATCAGCCAGATACCAAGAGACCCAGTACTTC
CDR3: CASSLRGASARYQETQYF
V: TRBV5-6
D: -
size: -
J: TRBJ2-5

DNA: TGCGCCAGCAAGGACAGGGATCACACCGGGGAGCTGTTTTTT
CDR3: CASKDRDHTGELFF
V: TRBV10-2
D: TRBD1
size: -
J: TRBJ2-2

DNA: TGTGCCAGCAGCAGAGGGACCCCCTACGAGCAGTACTTC
CDR3: CASSRGTPYEQYF
V: TRBV21-1
D: -
size: -
J: TRBJ2-7

DNA: TGTGCCAGCAGCGCCGACGGCGGGGGTAATGAAAAACTGTTTTTT
CDR3: CASSADGGGNEKLFF
V: TRBV2
D: -
size: once
J: TRBJ1-4

DNA: TGTGCCAGCAGCTTAGAGAGTGACACCGGGGAGCTGTTTTTT
CDR3: CASSLESDTGELFF
V: TRBV11-3
D: -
size: -
J: TRBJ2-2

DNA: TGTGCCAGTAGCCCTATAACAGGGATCAGTCGTAATGAAAAACTGTTTTTT
CDR3: CASSPITGISRNEKLFF
V: TRBV19
D: -
size: -
J: TRBJ1-4

DNA: TGCGCCAGCAGTCAGGGTCAGCCCCAGCATTTT
CDR3: CASSQGQPQHF
V: TRBV23-1
D: -
size: -
J: TRBJ1-5

DNA: TGTGCCATCAGTGAGTATGGGCCCGGGCTCTCCCTTGATGAGCAGTACTTC
CDR3: CAISEYGPGLSLDEQYF
V: TRBV10-3
D: -
size: -
J: TRBJ2-7

DNA: TGCGCCAGCAATCCTCAGGGGGGGGTGGCAGATACGCAGTATTTT
CDR3: CASNPQGGVADTQYF
V: TRBV4-1
D: -
size: -
J: TRBJ2-3

DNA: TGCGCCAGCAGCCAAGGGGGATACTCTGGAAACACCATATATTTT
CDR3: CASSQGGYSGNTIYF
V: TRBV4-1
D: -
size: -
J: TRBJ1-3

DNA: TGTGCCAGCAGCTTGGTTACCCCATGGCGGGGGGCCCCAGATACGCAGTATTTT
CDR3: CASSLVTPWRGAPDTQYF
V: TRBV5-4
D: TRBD2
size: -
J: TRBJ2-3

DNA: TGTGCCAGCAGTTTTTCCGGTGGGACAGAGGCTCAGCCCCAGCATTTT
CDR3: CASSFSGGTEAQPQHF
V: TRBV6-5
D: TRBD1
size: -
J: TRBJ1-5

DNA: TGCGCCAGCAGCCAAGAGGAGAACCACTCACCCGGGGAGCTGTTTTTT
CDR3: CASSQEENHSPGELFF
V: TRBV4-1
D: -
size: -
J: TRBJ2-2

DNA: TGTGCCAGCAGCGTAGCTTCGGGGGACAATGAGCAGTTCTTC
CDR3: CASSVASGDNEQFF
V: TRBV9
D: -
size: -
J: TRBJ2-1

DNA: TGTGCCAGTAACGGCCCGGGACAGGGCCCTGTGGATAGCAATCAGCCCCAGCATTTT
CDR3: CASNGPGQGPVDSNQPQHF
V: TRBV19
D: TRBD1
size: -
J: TRBJ1-5

DNA: TGTGCCAGCAGTTCCCAGGGGGACTATGGCTACACCTTC
CDR3: CASSSQGDYGYTF
V: TRBV27
D: TRBD1
size: once
J: TRBJ1-2

DNA: TGCGCCAGCAGCTTAGTGGGGGAGGCTGGCTACACCTTC
CDR3: CASSLVGEAGYTF
V: TRBV5-1
D: -
size: -
J: TRBJ1-2

DNA: TGTGCCAGCAGTGAGCCGGGGGGCCCCCAAGAGACCCAGTACTTC
CDR3: CASSEPGGPQETQYF
V: TRBV25-1
D: -
size: -
J: TRBJ2-5

DNA: TGCGCCAGCAGCTTGGCCGCAGCGGGGGGTTCGGGAGAGACCCAGTACTTC
CDR3: CASSLAAAGGSGETQYF
V: TRBV5-1
D: TRBD2
size: -
J: TRBJ2-5

DNA: TGTGCCTACAGGGGAGAGGGTTACAATGAGCAGTTCTTC
CDR3: CAYRGEGYNEQFF
V: TRBV6-1
D: TRBD1
size: -
J: TRBJ2-1

DNA: TGTGCCAGCAGCTTGTTCACAGATACGCAGTATTTT
CDR3: CASSLFTDTQYF
V: TRBV13
D: -
size: -
J: TRBJ2-3

DNA: TGTGCCAGCAGCTCTTCGGGGCCCGGGGGGACCCAGTACTTC
CDR3: CASSSSGPGGTQYF
V: TRBV27
D: -
size: -
J: TRBJ2-5

DNA: TGTGCCAGCATCGGCCCCGACTCGGAAGCTTTCTTT
CDR3: CASIGPDSEAFF
V: TRBV28
D: -
size: -
J: TRBJ1-1

DNA: TGTGCCAGCAGCGCGACAGACAACACCGGGGAGCTGTTTTTT
CDR3: CASSATDNTGELFF
V: TRBV11-1
D: -
size: -
J: TRBJ2-2

DNA: TGTGCCAGCAGCTTCGGATTCGGGGGCAATGAGCAGTTCTTC
CDR3: CASSFGFGGNEQFF
V: TRBV11-2
D: -
size: -
J: TRBJ2-1

DNA: TGTGCCTGGAGTAAACGGACAGGGGAAGCTTTCTTT
CDR3: CAWSKRTGEAFF
V: TRBV30
D: TRBD1
size: -
J: TRBJ1-1

DNA: TGTGCCAGCAGCTCCAATTTTAACACCGGGGAGCTGTTTTTT
CDR3: CASSSNFNTGELFF
V: TRBV5-4
D: -
size: -
J: TRBJ2-2

DNA: TGTGCCAGCAGCTTAAGGGCCACGGGGGCTGGGGCTGGGGCCAACGTCCTGACTTTC
CDR3: CASSLRATGAGAGANVLTF
V: TRBV7-3
D: -
size: -
J: TRBJ2-6

DNA: TGTGCCAGCAGTTCCCGGGACAGGGGAAATCAGCCCCAGCATTTT
CDR3: CASSSRDRGNQPQHF
V: TRBV6-1
D: TRBD1
size: -
J: TRBJ1-5

DNA: TGTGCCAGCAGTTTCTCAGGGGCATATGGCTACACCTTC
CDR3: CASSFSGAYGYTF
V: TRBV27
D: -
size: once
J: TRBJ1-2

DNA: TGTGCCAGCAGTGAAGCTGCCGGGACAGTTTATAATTCACCCCTCCACTTT
CDR3: CASSEAAGTVYNSPLHF
V: TRBV6-1
D: TRBD1
size: -
J: TRBJ1-6

DNA: TGTGCCAGCAGCTTCCGGGACAGGAATCAGCCCCAGCATTTT
CDR3: CASSFRDRNQPQHF
V: TRBV5-6
D: TRBD1
size: few
J: TRBJ1-5

DNA: TGTGCCAGCAGTGATAGTCGCTTGAACACTGAAGCTTTCTTT
CDR3: CASSDSRLNTEAFF
V: TRBV2
D: -
size: -
J: TRBJ1-1

DNA: TGTGCCAGCATCGGGGGAAACTTGGACAGGGCAGAGACCCAGTACTTC
CDR3: CASIGGNLDRAETQYF
V: TRBV28
D: TRBD1
size: -
J: TRBJ2-5

DNA: TGTGCCAGCAGCTTAGTAGGGGGGATGAGCACTGAAGCTTTCTTT
CDR3: CASSLVGGMSTEAFF
V: TRBV11-2
D: -
size: -
J: TRBJ1-1

DNA: TGCGCCAGCAGTGAGTCGCGGGGGGGCTTCTCTTCAGATACGCAGTATTTT
CDR3: CASSESRGGFSSDTQYF
V: TRBV10-2
D: TRBD2
size: -
J: TRBJ2-3